Listed below are T cell receptor beta chains from one sample, sequenced in a study of T-cell memory formation after mild COVID-19. A single record per CDR3 protein comes from TCRdb applying MiXCR to the 5' RACE reads. The sample includes roughly 150,000 distinct CDR3 sequences, 14% of them seen just once. Material: PBMCs or a T cell subset sorted from them (not recorded which). The receptors shown here come from an adult woman who had mild COVID-19 (a few samples of this study predate the infection). Cell type and time point are not known. Both conserved end residues are part of each CDR3. Each record gives: CDR3 length, V gene, D gene, J gene, clone size, CDR3 protein, CDR3 DNA. D genes are given only for firm matches. Clone size is given for some rows only: seen once, a few or many times, or a class if the clone is expanded.

length: 14
V: TRBV23-1
D: TRBD2
J: TRBJ2-5
size: few
CDR3: CASTRDREVETQYF
DNA: TGCGCCAGCACCCGGGACCGGGAGGTGGAGACCCAGTACTTC

length: 12
V: TRBV29-1
D: .
J: TRBJ1-1
size: few
CDR3: CSVVAVETEAFF
DNA: TGCAGCGTTGTCGCAGTCGAGACTGAAGCTTTCTTT

length: 14
V: TRBV29-1
D: TRBD1
J: TRBJ2-5
size: many
CDR3: CSVEGQGSVETQYF
DNA: TGCAGCGTTGAGGGACAGGGAAGTGTGGAGACCCAGTACTTC

length: 13
V: TRBV12-3/TRBV12-4
D: .
J: TRBJ1-1
size: .
CDR3: CASSLIANTEAFF
DNA: TGTGCCAGCAGTTTAATAGCGAACACTGAAGCTTTCTTT

length: 17
V: TRBV20-1
D: .
J: TRBJ1-1
size: .
CDR3: CSARPVAGWGGNTEAFF
DNA: TGCAGTGCTAGACCTGTAGCAGGGTGGGGGGGTAACACTGAAGCTTTCTTT

length: 11
V: TRBV19
D: .
J: TRBJ2-7
size: few
CDR3: CASSIGTEQYF
DNA: TGTGCCAGTAGTATAGGGACCGAGCAGTACTTC

length: 15
V: TRBV5-1
D: .
J: TRBJ2-7
size: few
CDR3: CASSLTWGSSYEQYF
DNA: TGCGCCAGCAGCTTGACGTGGGGGAGCTCCTACGAGCAGTACTTC

length: 14
V: TRBV29-1
D: .
J: TRBJ2-7
size: many
CDR3: CSVTGASGRYEQYF
DNA: TGCAGCGTTACAGGGGCTAGCGGGCGCTACGAGCAGTACTTC

length: 15
V: TRBV27
D: TRBD2
J: TRBJ2-1
size: few
CDR3: CASSFALAGYNEQFF
DNA: TGTGCCAGCAGTTTTGCGCTAGCGGGGTACAATGAGCAGTTCTTC

length: 13
V: TRBV20-1
D: .
J: TRBJ2-1
size: many
CDR3: CSASSGTYNEQFF
DNA: TGCAGTGCTTCAAGCGGGACATACAATGAGCAGTTCTTC

length: 16
V: TRBV4-2
D: .
J: TRBJ1-2
size: .
CDR3: CASSQDLWTALYGYTF
DNA: TGTGCCAGCAGCCAAGACTTATGGACAGCGCTCTATGGCTACACCTTC

length: 11
V: TRBV7-6
D: .
J: TRBJ2-7
size: once
CDR3: CASSLLDEQYF
DNA: TGTGCCAGCAGCTTACTCGACGAGCAGTACTTC

length: 16
V: TRBV27
D: .
J: TRBJ2-5
size: .
CDR3: CASSLSKAGREETQYF
DNA: TGTGCCAGCAGTTTATCGAAGGCGGGACGAGAAGAGACCCAGTACTTC

length: 16
V: TRBV15
D: TRBD2
J: TRBJ2-7
size: few
CDR3: CATSREGLAEENEQYF
DNA: TGTGCCACCAGCAGGGAAGGACTAGCGGAAGAGAACGAGCAGTACTTC

length: 13
V: TRBV12-3/TRBV12-4
D: TRBD2
J: TRBJ2-3
size: few
CDR3: CASSEGRVDTQYF
DNA: TGTGCCAGCAGTGAGGGGAGGGTTGATACGCAGTATTTT

length: 15
V: TRBV12-3/TRBV12-4
D: TRBD1
J: TRBJ1-2
size: many
CDR3: CATGTGLWSNYGYTF
DNA: TGTGCCACCGGGACAGGGTTGTGGTCTAACTATGGCTACACCTTC

length: 15
V: TRBV11-2
D: TRBD2
J: TRBJ2-7
size: .
CDR3: CASSQLAGPSYEQYF
DNA: TGTGCCAGCAGCCAACTAGCGGGGCCCTCCTACGAGCAGTACTTC

length: 14
V: TRBV11-2
D: .
J: TRBJ1-1
size: few
CDR3: CASRVGGAFTEAFF
DNA: TGTGCCAGCAGAGTAGGGGGGGCATTCACTGAAGCTTTCTTT

length: 13
V: TRBV9
D: .
J: TRBJ2-3
size: .
CDR3: CASSPEDKDTQYF
DNA: TGTGCCAGCAGCCCCGAAGATAAGGATACGCAGTATTTT

length: 15
V: TRBV7-9
D: .
J: TRBJ2-1
size: few
CDR3: CASSQTGTDYNEQFF
DNA: TGTGCCAGCAGCCAAACAGGCACCGATTACAATGAGCAGTTCTTC

length: 13
V: TRBV13
D: .
J: TRBJ2-3
size: many
CDR3: CASSLAVTDTQYF
DNA: TGTGCCAGCAGCTTAGCCGTCACAGATACGCAGTATTTT

length: 17
V: TRBV7-9
D: .
J: TRBJ1-2
size: .
CDR3: CASIPLPVEPGQRGYTF
DNA: TGTGCCAGCATTCCCCTCCCGGTGGAACCGGGACAAAGAGGCTACACCTTC

length: 16
V: TRBV5-4
D: .
J: TRBJ2-7
size: few
CDR3: CASSLPDREDSYEQYF
DNA: TGTGCCAGCAGCTTGCCCGACAGGGAGGACTCCTACGAGCAGTACTTC

length: 15
V: TRBV13
D: TRBD1
J: TRBJ2-1
size: few
CDR3: CASSLYRGAGGEQFF
DNA: TGTGCCAGCAGCCTCTACAGGGGAGCAGGGGGTGAGCAGTTCTTC

length: 13
V: TRBV19
D: .
J: TRBJ2-7
size: .
CDR3: CASSMASGAEQYF
DNA: TGTGCCAGTAGTATGGCGTCAGGGGCAGAGCAGTACTTC

length: 15
V: TRBV12-3/TRBV12-4
D: .
J: TRBJ1-1
size: few
CDR3: CASTPWGKQNTEAFF
DNA: TGTGCCAGCACCCCTTGGGGCAAACAGAACACTGAAGCTTTCTTT

length: 11
V: TRBV10-3
D: .
J: TRBJ2-1
size: many
CDR3: CAISIYNEQFF
DNA: TGTGCCATCAGTATCTACAATGAGCAGTTCTTC

length: 15
V: TRBV7-6
D: TRBD2
J: TRBJ2-5
size: few
CDR3: CASSNIAGGRETQYF
DNA: TGTGCCAGCAGCAACATAGCGGGGGGGCGAGAGACCCAGTACTTC

length: 13
V: TRBV12-3/TRBV12-4
D: .
J: TRBJ2-5
size: few
CDR3: CASSLDAWETQYF
DNA: TGTGCCAGCAGTTTAGACGCGTGGGAGACCCAGTACTTC

length: 18
V: TRBV7-8
D: .
J: TRBJ2-5
size: .
CDR3: CASSFQYLDDSGQETQYF
DNA: TGTGCCAGCAGCTTCCAGTACTTAGATGACAGCGGGCAAGAGACCCAGTACTTC

length: 12
V: TRBV5-1
D: TRBD1
J: TRBJ2-1
size: few
CDR3: CASSPGQGFEFF
DNA: TGCGCCAGCAGTCCCGGACAGGGGTTCGAGTTCTTC

length: 15
V: TRBV2
D: .
J: TRBJ1-6
size: .
CDR3: CASSEGGASNSPLHF
DNA: TGTGCCAGCAGTGAAGGGGGCGCTTCAAATTCACCCCTCCACTTT

length: 12
V: TRBV7-8
D: .
J: TRBJ1-2
size: many
CDR3: CASSLNLDGYTF
DNA: TGTGCCAGCAGCCTTAATTTAGATGGCTACACCTTC

length: 16
V: TRBV7-9
D: .
J: TRBJ2-7
size: .
CDR3: CASSPSRGVETYEQYF
DNA: TGTGCCAGCAGTCCCTCGCGGGGAGTAGAGACCTACGAGCAGTACTTC

length: 15
V: TRBV5-1
D: TRBD1
J: TRBJ1-2
size: .
CDR3: CASSVGTGGNYGYTF
DNA: TGCGCCAGCAGCGTAGGCACAGGGGGCAACTATGGCTACACCTTC

length: 15
V: TRBV27
D: .
J: TRBJ2-5
size: few
CDR3: CASSPRASLGGTQYF
DNA: TGTGCCAGCAGTCCCCGGGCCTCCCTCGGGGGGACCCAGTACTTC

length: 16
V: TRBV18
D: TRBD1
J: TRBJ2-3
size: .
CDR3: CASSPPKDRGPDTQYF
DNA: TGTGCCAGCTCACCACCAAAGGACAGGGGGCCAGATACGCAGTATTTT

length: 15
V: TRBV7-8
D: .
J: TRBJ2-7
size: .
CDR3: CASSLAVAGPYEQYF
DNA: TGTGCCAGCAGCTTAGCGGTGGCAGGGCCCTACGAGCAGTACTTC

length: 13
V: TRBV12-3/TRBV12-4
D: .
J: TRBJ2-7
size: .
CDR3: CASSGGYSYEQYF
DNA: TGTGCCAGCAGCGGAGGATATTCCTACGAGCAGTACTTC

length: 12
V: TRBV7-6
D: .
J: TRBJ2-1
size: many
CDR3: CASSLGDNEQFF
DNA: TGTGCCAGCAGCTTAGGCGACAATGAGCAGTTCTTC

length: 11
V: TRBV7-9
D: .
J: TRBJ1-1
size: .
CDR3: CASSYGTEAFF
DNA: TGTGCCAGCAGCTACGGGACTGAAGCTTTCTTT

length: 15
V: TRBV12-3/TRBV12-4
D: .
J: TRBJ2-1
size: .
CDR3: CASSLGDNAYNEQFF
DNA: TGTGCCAGCAGTTTGGGGGACAACGCCTACAATGAGCAGTTCTTC

length: 12
V: TRBV29-1
D: .
J: TRBJ2-7
size: few
CDR3: CSVDDGAYEQYF
DNA: TGCAGCGTTGATGACGGGGCCTACGAGCAGTACTTC

length: 18
V: TRBV12-3/TRBV12-4
D: TRBD2
J: TRBJ2-1
size: few
CDR3: CASSPEGLAGLTYNEQFF
DNA: TGTGCCAGCAGTCCCGAGGGACTAGCGGGGCTGACCTACAATGAGCAGTTCTTC

length: 14
V: TRBV28
D: .
J: TRBJ2-7
size: many
CDR3: CASWLEDRRDEQYF
DNA: TGTGCCAGCTGGCTTGAAGACCGCCGGGACGAGCAGTACTTC

length: 15
V: TRBV27
D: TRBD1
J: TRBJ2-1
size: many
CDR3: CASTPGTGGKGEQFF
DNA: TGTGCCAGCACCCCCGGGACAGGGGGCAAGGGTGAGCAGTTCTTC

length: 14
V: TRBV19
D: TRBD2
J: TRBJ2-1
size: .
CDR3: CASSVTSGKNEQFF
DNA: TGTGCCAGTAGTGTGACTAGCGGGAAAAATGAGCAGTTCTTC

length: 18
V: TRBV3-2
D: .
J: TRBJ2-7
size: .
CDR3: CASSQVGRAGTGSYEQYF
DNA: TGTGCCAGCAGCCAAGTGGGTCGGGCCGGGACAGGGTCCTACGAGCAGTACTTC

length: 15
V: TRBV11-2
D: TRBD1
J: TRBJ2-3
size: few
CDR3: CASSPDRTGGDTQYF
DNA: TGTGCCAGCAGCCCTGACCGGACAGGGGGAGATACGCAGTATTTT

length: 14
V: TRBV19
D: .
J: TRBJ2-2
size: few
CDR3: CASSKDYRTGELFF
DNA: TGTGCCAGTAGTAAGGACTACCGCACCGGGGAGCTGTTTTTT

length: 14
V: TRBV6-5
D: .
J: TRBJ1-1
size: few
CDR3: CASSYLGGTTEAFF
DNA: TGTGCCAGCAGTTACTTGGGTGGGACCACTGAAGCTTTCTTT

length: 14
V: TRBV11-2
D: .
J: TRBJ2-1
size: .
CDR3: CASSFRDSTEEQFF
DNA: TGTGCCAGCAGCTTCCGGGACTCGACGGAAGAGCAGTTCTTC

length: 16
V: TRBV7-9
D: TRBD1
J: TRBJ2-7
size: .
CDR3: CASSLAYGTGGYEQYF
DNA: TGTGCCAGCAGCTTAGCGTATGGGACAGGGGGCTACGAGCAGTACTTC

length: 15
V: TRBV20-1
D: TRBD2
J: TRBJ2-1
size: many
CDR3: CSARDQGLAFDEQFF
DNA: TGCAGTGCTAGAGATCAGGGACTAGCCTTCGATGAGCAGTTCTTC

length: 15
V: TRBV15
D: .
J: TRBJ1-6
size: .
CDR3: CATSGGRGYNSPLHF
DNA: TGTGCCACCAGCGGTGGTCGGGGGTATAATTCACCCCTCCACTTT